Listed here are 29 T cell receptor beta chains from one sample, sequenced in a study of identical twins. TCRdb re-analysed the 5' RACE reads in MiXCR, keeping a single row per CDR3 protein. This sample has about 660,000 distinct CDR3 sequences, with 8.6% found just once. This same sample was also taken into another study, of yellow fever vaccine responses in identical twins.

The sample was PBMCs. The source of these receptors is a woman younger than 35 in good health.

Only a few counts were recorded for this clonotype. The gene calls are TRBV25-1 and TRBJ2-3; the match to TRBD1 covers 8 bases. The length of the CDR3 is 17 residues. Germline lookup yields CDR1 MGHDK and CDR2 SYGVNS. Trimming removed 1 base from V and 7 bases from J; junction bases left unmatched: 13. This chain's CDR3 is CASSEWGQGASRNTQYF. CDR3 bases: TGTGCCAGCAGTGAATGGGGGCAGGGGGCGAGTAGGAATACGCAGTATTTT.

This clonotype was seen a handful of times. This chain uses TRBV15 with TRBJ2-2, with TRBD2 matching 8 bases. CDR1 is LNHNV and CDR2 is YYDKDF in the germline V gene (reference sequence). The junction had 5 bases not matched to a gene; V was cut back by 5 bases and J by 0 bases. The CDR3 is made up of 16 amino acids. DNA for the CDR3: TGTGCCACCAGCGTAACTAGCGGCGCGAACACCGGGGAGCTGTTTTTT. Translated, it gives CATSVTSGANTGELFF.

Regarding this clonotype: This may be a read error: a much more frequent sequence differs by one nucleotide. The conserved phenylalanine or tryptophan normally closing the CDR3 is absent here, so this likely arose from a read error. The limits of the CDR3 on the DNA are not certain, so only TCRdb's listed CDR3 is given. The chain employs TRBV6-5 and TRBJ2-7; the D segment call TRBD1 is taken from the table without a DNA check. Looked up from germline, CDR1 is MNHEY and CDR2 is SVGAGI. Ends included, the CDR3 has 12 residues. CDR3 sequence reads: CASGYPAVDGQG.

In its sample, this clonotype was seen many times. The chain links TRBV11-2 to TRBJ1-1; TRBD1 matches at 10 bases. This CDR3 is built from 18 residues. V lost 1 base, J lost 4 bases, and 12 bases stayed unmatched. The germline gives CDR1 SGHAT, CDR2 FQNNGV. The CDR3 loop reads CASSLVYRQGAWGTEAFF. CDR3 nucleotide sequence: TGTGCCAGCAGCTTAGTATATAGACAGGGGGCGTGGGGCACTGAAGCTTTCTTT.

The genes are TRBV9 and TRBJ2-5, with 7 bases matching TRBD2. The CDR3 is 13 amino acids. Germline assignment: CDR1 SGDLS and CDR2 YYNGEE. The V segment lost 7 bases and the J segment 2 bases; nucleotides outside the gene matches: 5. The CDR3 DNA is TGTGCCAGCCAGCGGGGTGGGCAAGAGACCCAGTACTTC. It translates to CASQRGGQETQYF. Filled out from reference TRBV9 and TRBJ2-5, the complete variable domain reads DSGVTQTPKHLITATGQRVTLRCSPRSGDLSVYWYQQSLDQGLQFLIQYYNGEERAKGNILERFSAQQFPDLHSELNLSSLELGDSALYFCASQRGGQETQYFGPGTRLLVL.

Many counts were recorded for this clonotype. CDR3 bases: TGTGCCAGCAGGCTGACAGGGGGCAGAAATCAGCCCCAGCATTTT. This translates into CASRLTGGRNQPQHF. V usage is TRBV12-3 or TRBV12-4 and J usage is TRBJ1-5, with TRBD1 identical over 10 bases. The CDR3 has 15 residues. The V and J ends lost 6 bases and 4 bases, in that order; junction bases with no gene match: 6.

This clonotype was picked up a small number of times. The chain recombines TRBV28 with TRBJ2-7; 10 positions agree with TRBD2. V lost 8 bases and J lost 6; bases outside the gene matches: 10. From germline, CDR1 is MDHEN and CDR2 SYDVKM. This CDR3 contains 14 residues. The CDR3 sequence is CASRPSGRVGEQYF. CDR3 DNA: TGTGCCAGCCGTCCCAGCGGGAGGGTCGGCGAGCAGTACTTC.

This clonotype was counted a few times. The chain has TRBV2 and TRBJ2-1; no firm D call. The ends were cut back, 2 bases at V and 7 bases at J, with 15 bases in the middle. The CDR3 spans 15 residues. Germline V lookup: CDR1 SNHLY, CDR2 FYNNEI. CDR3 residues: CASSELVGASNEQFF. The CDR3 bases are TGTGCCAGCAGTGAACTGGTCGGCGCATCTAATGAGCAGTTCTTC.

The rearrangement joins TRBV20-1 to TRBJ1-1; D is uncertain. The CDR3 totals 14 residues. V lost 1 base and J lost 0, with 9 bases in between. Germline V CDR1 and CDR2: DFQATT, SNEGSKA (reference sequence). This CDR3 reads CSARGAPLNTEAFF. CDR3 nucleotides: TGCAGTGCTAGAGGGGCCCCCCTGAACACTGAAGCTTTCTTT.

The chain combines TRBV10-3 with TRBJ2-5; tentatively, D is TRBD1 (5 bases). Trimming cost V 11 bases and J 5 bases, with 15 bases left between them. CDR1 and CDR2 (germline): ENHRY, SYGVKD. This CDR3 has 12 residues. CDR3 loop: CAVQGPGETQYF. Here the CDR3 DNA reads TGTGCCGTCCAGGGCCCTGGGGAGACCCAGTACTTC.

This clonotype has only a few counts. The CDR3 bases are TGTGCCAGCAGCTTTACGGTCTACAATGAGCAGTTCTTC. Amino acid sequence: CASSFTVYNEQFF. This chain links TRBV7-3 with TRBJ2-1, with no clear D. V was clipped by 3 bases and J by 3 bases, with 6 bases between them. This CDR3 comprises 13 residues. Germline V gene sequence: CDR1 SGHTA, CDR2 FQGTGA.

The gene calls are TRBV6-2 or TRBV6-3 and TRBJ2-2; 10 bases are shared with TRBD1. The CDR3 consists of 18 residues. The junction had 6 bases not matched to a gene; V was cut back by 2 bases and J by 0 bases. Germline V gives CDR1 MNHEY, CDR2 SVGEGT. CDR3 sequence (DNA): TGTGCCAGCAGTTACCTAGGGACAGGGGCGTCGAACACCGGGGAGCTGTTTTTT. This sequence encodes CASSYLGTGASNTGELFF.

This clonotype was seen a few times. The rearrangement joins TRBV27 to TRBJ2-3; D uncertain. Germline V lookup: CDR1 MNHEY, CDR2 SMNVEV (reference sequence). The CDR3 loop spans 12 amino acids. V lost 8 bases and J 6 bases, leaving 12 bases between the germline ends. The CDR3 protein is CASGLSQDTQYF. The CDR3 nucleotides are TGTGCCAGCGGGCTTTCACAGGATACGCAGTATTTT.

The chain employs TRBV5-1 and TRBJ2-7, with 10 bases matching TRBD1. Germline V gene sequence: CDR1 SGHRS, CDR2 YFSETQ. The CDR3 length is 16 residues. The V segment lost 0 bases and the J segment 2 bases; nucleotides outside the gene matches: 5. The DNA for the CDR3 is TGCGCCAGCAGCTTGGCAGGGACAGGGGTGCCCTACGAGCAGTACTTC. Protein product: CASSLAGTGVPYEQYF.

The sample holds many counts of this clonotype. The chain couples TRBV12-3 or TRBV12-4 to TRBJ2-7; weak D call: TRBD2 (6 bases). There are 15 residues in the CDR3. The ends were cut back, 3 bases at V and 4 bases at J, with 16 bases in the middle. The CDR3 nucleotides are TGTGCCAGCAGTTTTAGGCAGCTCGCGGGGTACGAGCAGTACTTC. It specifies CASSFRQLAGYEQYF.

This clonotype was counted at least ten times. The chain joins TRBV5-1 to TRBJ1-5; possible D gene TRBD1, 5 bases. CDR3 length equals 15 residues. Germline loops: CDR1 SGHRS, CDR2 YFSETQ. The ends were cut back, 1 base at V and 6 bases at J, with 14 bases in the middle. The CDR3 region is CASSLYGTGTQPQHF. The DNA for the CDR3 is TGCGCCAGCAGCTTGTATGGGACGGGAACTCAGCCCCAGCATTTT.

This clonotype was counted between two and nine times. The chain joins TRBV7-9 to TRBJ2-7, with 11 bases lining up with TRBD2. From germline, CDR1 is SEHNR and CDR2 FQNEAQ (reference sequence). The V and J ends lost 6 bases and 0 bases, in that order; junction bases with no gene match: 7. CDR3 size: 16 residues. CDR3 DNA sequence: TGTGCCAGCAGGGGGCTAGCGGGAGGCCTCTCCTACGAGCAGTACTTC. As protein: CASRGLAGGLSYEQYF.

The V gene is TRBV4-3, the J gene TRBJ1-2, with 9 bases identical to TRBD1. CDR3 length: 15 amino acids. The V and J ends lost 1 base and 6 bases, in that order; junction bases with no gene match: 6. Germline CDR1 LGHNA, CDR2 YSLEER. CDR3 coding DNA: TGCGCCAGCAGCCAAGTTGGCCGGACAGGGGATGGCTACACCTTC. This encodes CASSQVGRTGDGYTF.

Concerning this clonotype itself: A much larger clone is a single base away; this may be a read error. The chain has TRBV5-1 and TRBJ2-1; 10 positions agree with TRBD2. The CDR3 runs to 18 residues. CDR1 SGHRS and CDR2 YFSETQ come from the germline V gene. This CDR3 is CVSSSSTSGYSSYNEQFF. CDR3 bases: TGCGTCAGCAGCTCGTCGACTAGCGGGTACAGCTCCTACAATGAGCAGTTCTTC.

The sample holds a few counts of this clonotype. This chain uses TRBV12-3 or TRBV12-4 with TRBJ1-4, with 9 bases aligning to TRBD1. The V gene end was trimmed by 5 bases and the J gene end by 8 bases; junction bases not matched to a gene: 9. This CDR3 is built from 15 residues. CDR3 nucleotides: TGTGCCAGCAGTCCACGCCGGGACAGGGCCGAAAAACTGTTTTTT. The encoded protein is CASSPRRDRAEKLFF.

This clonotype was recorded a few times. The chain combines TRBV20-1 with TRBJ2-5; D unclear. V lost 6 bases and J lost 5, with 13 bases in between. The CDR3 is 12 amino acids. Germline V CDR1 and CDR2: DFQATT, SNEGSKA (reference sequence). DNA for the CDR3: TGCAGTGCCACGCCGGGTGTCGAGACCCAGTACTTC. This gives the protein CSATPGVETQYF.

This clonotype was recorded a few times. The V and J genes are TRBV21-1 and TRBJ1-2. TRBV21-1 is designated a pseudogene. The CDR3 contains 18 residues. The CDR3 spells CASSKGREFETANYGYTF. DNA of the CDR3: TGTGCCAGCAGCAAAGGTCGCGAGTTTGAGACAGCAAACTATGGCTACACCTTC.

At least ten counts were recorded for this clonotype. The chain uses TRBV2 and TRBJ2-1, with TRBD2 matching 13 bases. The CDR3 is 15 amino acids. V lost 6 bases and J lost 6; bases outside the gene matches: 5. CDR1 SNHLY and CDR2 FYNNEI come from the germline V gene. CDR3 nucleotides: TGTGCCAGCAGACCGGGACTAGCGGGAATCAATGAGCAGTTCTTC. Encoded protein: CASRPGLAGINEQFF.

This chain joins TRBV24-1 and TRBJ2-5; D may correspond to TRBD1 or TRBD2 (6 bases each). The CDR3 covers 14 residues. Germline CDR1 KGHDR, CDR2 SFDVKD. Trimming left V 3 bases short and J 1 base short, with 8 bases between. This CDR3 is CATSDPGAQETQYF. DNA for the CDR3: TGTGCCACCAGTGATCCGGGGGCCCAAGAGACCCAGTACTTC.

The genes are TRBV7-2 and TRBJ2-2; a possible D gene is TRBD2 (6 bases). The germline CDR1 and CDR2 sequences are SGHTA and FQGNSA. There are 15 residues in the CDR3. V lost 5 bases and J 7 bases, leaving 17 bases between the germline ends. CDR3 region: CASSTSWRVIGELFF. The DNA for the CDR3 is TGTGCCAGCAGCACTAGCTGGAGGGTCATCGGGGAGCTGTTTTTT. The variable domain in full, completed from reference TRBV7-2 and TRBJ2-2, reads GAGVSQSPSNKVTEKGKDVELRCDPISGHTALYWYRQSLGQGLEFLIYFQGNSAPDKSGLPSDRFSAERTGGSVSTLTIQRTQQEDSAVYLCASSTSWRVIGELFFGEGSRLTVL.

This clonotype was detected ten times or more. The CDR3 region is CASSPRGLAGADTQYF. The CDR3 DNA is TGTGCCAGCAGCCCAAGGGGACTAGCGGGAGCAGATACGCAGTATTTT. The chain recombines TRBV6-4 with TRBJ2-3; TRBD2 aligns across 14 bases. Germline values: CDR1 MRHNA, CDR2 SNTAGT. The CDR3 is made up of 16 amino acids. Trimming removed 6 bases from V and 4 bases from J; junction bases left unmatched: 6.

In its sample, this clonotype was seen many times. The chain uses TRBV2 and TRBJ2-3; 11 bases align to TRBD2. V gave up 4 bases and J gave up 3 bases; unmatched junction bases: 3. The CDR3 loop spans 15 amino acids. Germline V lookup: CDR1 SNHLY, CDR2 FYNNEI. CDR3 DNA: TGTGCCAGCAGTGGACTAGCGGGAAGAACAGATACGCAGTATTTT. Protein sequence: CASSGLAGRTDTQYF.

This clonotype was seen more than once but under ten times. The chain employs TRBV5-1 and TRBJ2-1, with TRBD1 identical over 11 bases. Germline CDR1 reads SGHRS; CDR2 reads YFSETQ. CDR3 length: 16 residues. After removal of 4 bases from V and 3 bases from J, the junction contained 6 bases not matched to a gene. This CDR3 is CASSTADRGHYNEQFF. In DNA, the CDR3 is TGCGCCAGCAGCACTGCGGACAGGGGGCACTACAATGAGCAGTTCTTC.

In this sample, this clonotype turned up a few times. The chain employs TRBV29-1 and TRBJ2-1, with a tentative D call TRBD1 (6 bases). In germline, CDR1 is SQVTM, CDR2 ANQGSEA. This CDR3 is 15 amino acids long. Between the trimmed V and J ends, which lost 6 bases and 0 bases, there was a span of 15 bases. This chain's CDR3 is CSVAQGGGSYNEQFF. CDR3 nucleotide sequence: TGCAGCGTCGCACAGGGTGGGGGCTCCTACAATGAGCAGTTCTTC.